This T cell receptor (beta chain) was captured in a study of low-dose radiotherapy and immunotherapy resistance in tumors. Study as a whole: Per fraction, Cohort 2 was given 1 Gy every two weeks, accumulating a total of 13 Gy over 26 weeks.

Trimming took 6 bases from V and 4 from J, leaving 13 bases between them. CDR1 and CDR2 (germline): SGHTA, FQGNSA. This CDR3 contains 14 residues. The time point: after trial treatment. Treatment defined: LDRT plus nivolumab, ipilimumab, low-dose cyclophosphamide and aspirin (RACIN trial). Each eligible patient had an advanced solid tumor, and these tumors lacked tumor-infiltrating lymphocytes. At least ten counts were recorded for this clonotype. Both TCRalpha and TCRbeta chains were reverse transcribed with V-gene-specific primers. Using a constant-region primer together with a V-primer adapter, TCRs were subjected to approximately 20 PCR cycles of amplification. One entry per CDR3 protein, called by TCRdb with MiXCR from the reads. Of tens of thousands of distinct CDR3 sequences listed, approximately 26% are singletons.

The receptor was isolated from a male donor with prostate cancer. The chain employs TRBV7-2 and TRBJ1-5, with D possibly being TRBD1 (5 bases). The sequenced sample was PBMCs, obtained after low-dose radiotherapy plus immunotherapy. CDR3 DNA: TGTGCCAGCAGGCGGGACTCTCTTAATCAGCCCCAGCATTTT. As protein: CASRRDSLNQPQHF. Combining the CDR3 with reference TRBV7-2 and TRBJ1-5 gives the whole variable domain GAGVSQSPSNKVTEKGKDVELRCDPISGHTALYWYRQSLGQGLEFLIYFQGNSAPDKSGLPSDRFSAERTGGSVSTLTIQRTQQEDSAVYLCASRRDSLNQPQHFGDGTRLSIL.